This T cell receptor beta chain was obtained from a study of blood T cell repertoires in COVID-19. Across the whole study: Donors in the United States, Italy and Spain gave samples during acute or convalescent COVID-19. T cells, B-cell-depleted T cells, or PBMCs supplied cDNA or gDNA.

As handled by the study authors: Reference gene primer amplification gave nucleated cell count estimates. Data came from immunoSEQ multiplex PCR; TCRdb stores just in-frame clones and leaves some out. V and J calls and clone size come straight from that table; D and trimming were deduced from the DNA. Of a few hundred thousand clones in the sample, approximately 90% were seen once. The receptor was derived from a woman aged 35 to 49 with acute or convalescent COVID-19. The sequenced sample was peripheral blood.

CDR3 in amino acids: CAITGGNNQPQHF. As DNA, the CDR3 is TGTGCCATAACCGGGGGGAACAATCAGCCCCAGCATTTT. The chain has TRBV10-3 and TRBJ1-5, with D possibly matching TRBD1 (5 bases). CDR1 and CDR2 from the germline V gene are ENHRY and SYGVKD. Trimming removed 9 bases from V and 3 bases from J, with 12 bases in between. The CDR3 contains 13 residues.